These 11 T cell receptor beta chains share one sample of origin, sequenced in a study of identical twins. One entry per CDR3 protein results from TCRdb running MiXCR on the 5' RACE reads. The repertoire consists of 750,000 to 950,000 distinct CDR3 sequences, with about 12% occurring once and the leading ten covering around 1.6%. These data were likewise used in another study, on yellow fever vaccine responses in identical twins.

Input material: PBMCs. These TCRs come from a woman aged 18-29 years in good health.

V and J are TRBV7-9 and TRBJ1-2; perhaps TRBD1 as D (6 bases). The CDR3 loop spans 16 amino acids. V dropped 5 bases and J dropped 5 bases, with 21 bases sitting between them. Germline CDR1 is SEHNR and CDR2 is FQNEAQ (reference sequence). The CDR3 DNA reads TGTGCCAGCAGCGGCAGAAGGACAGATACGATGTATGGCTACACCTTC. Its protein product is CASSGRRTDTMYGYTF.

This clonotype was observed at least ten times. V usage is TRBV28 and J usage is TRBJ1-2; D possibly corresponds to TRBD1 (6 bases). The V end lost 2 bases, the J end lost 4 bases, and 11 bases lay between the germline ends. Looked up from germline, CDR1 is MDHEN and CDR2 is SYDVKM. The CDR3 consists of 14 residues. CDR3 amino acids: CASSLIGGGYGYTF. The CDR3 DNA reads as TGTGCCAGCAGTTTAATAGGGGGTGGCTATGGCTACACCTTC.

The V call is TRBV5-1, the J call TRBJ2-5, with D uncertain. Germline values: CDR1 SGHRS, CDR2 YFSETQ. V lost 4 bases, J lost 1 base, and 8 bases lay in between. The CDR3 has 13 amino acids. CDR3 in amino acids: CASSNNGQETQYF. DNA for the CDR3: TGCGCCAGCAGCAACAACGGCCAAGAGACCCAGTACTTC. The complete variable domain, with remaining parts taken from reference TRBV5-1 and TRBJ2-5, reads KAGVTQTPRYLIKTRGQQVTLSCSPISGHRSVSWYQQTPGQGLQFLFEYFSETQRNKGNFPGRFSGRQFSNSRSEMNVSTLELGDSALYLCASSNNGQETQYFGPGTRLLVL.

The chain uses TRBV6-2 or TRBV6-3 and TRBJ2-5; D is undetermined. CDR3 size: 15 residues. V shed 5 bases and J shed 5 bases, with 18 bases lying between them. CDR1 and CDR2 from the germline V gene are MNHEY and SVGEGT. CDR3 residues: CASSPNHSYRETQYF. DNA for the CDR3: TGTGCCAGCAGTCCCAACCACAGTTATCGGGAGACCCAGTACTTC.

The chain links TRBV20-1 to TRBJ1-1; 8 bases fit TRBD1. CDR1 is DFQATT, CDR2 SNEGSKA, per germline (reference sequence). The CDR3 is 15 residues long. V was pared by 5 bases and J by 5 bases, with 13 bases of the junction left unmatched. The CDR3 reads CSAPWVGQGGTEAFF. The CDR3 region has the DNA TGCAGTGCTCCCTGGGTTGGACAGGGTGGAACTGAAGCTTTCTTT.

V is TRBV19 and J is TRBJ2-3, with 9 bases that match TRBD2. CDR3 length: 14 amino acids. Germline CDR1 reads LNHDA; CDR2 reads SQIVND (reference sequence). Trimming at V came to 3 bases and at J to 14 bases, leaving 12 bases not matched to a gene. This CDR3 reads CASSIGGRAMCLYF. The CDR3 DNA is TGTGCCAGTAGTATCGGCGGGAGGGCCATGTGCTTGTATTTT.

This clonotype has a handful of counts. This chain connects TRBV4-1 to TRBJ1-1; D call uncertain. The V gene lost 1 base and the J gene lost 0 bases, with 6 bases spanning the gap. Germline assignment: CDR1 MGHRA and CDR2 YSYEKL. The CDR3 has 14 residues. CDR3 protein: CASSQVILNTEAFF. As DNA, the CDR3 is TGCGCCAGCAGCCAAGTAATACTGAACACTGAAGCTTTCTTT.

CDR3 coding DNA: TGCGCCAGCAGCTCCCTGACAGTCACCAGGCTTGATGGCACTGAAGCTTTCTTT. This sequence encodes CASSSLTVTRLDGTEAFF. The genes are TRBV5-1 and TRBJ1-1; D perhaps matches TRBD1 (5 bases). The CDR3 totals 18 residues. Germline CDR1 SGHRS, CDR2 YFSETQ. Trimming removed 3 bases from V and 4 bases from J, with 25 bases in between.

V and J are TRBV6-1 and TRBJ1-1; 7 bases are a match to TRBD1. V was clipped by 8 bases and J by 5 bases; unmatched bases: 11. Germline CDR1 MNHNS, CDR2 SASEGT. This CDR3 comprises 14 residues. The CDR3 sequence: CASVRGPPATEAFF. In DNA form, the CDR3 reads TGTGCCAGCGTAAGGGGGCCCCCGGCTACTGAAGCTTTCTTT.

CDR3 in amino acids: CASSPTITSGRPGGHNEQFF. The DNA for the CDR3 is TGTGCCAGCAGTCCAACCATCACTAGCGGGAGGCCCGGGGGACACAATGAGCAGTTCTTC. The gene calls are TRBV12-3 or TRBV12-4 and TRBJ2-1; 12 nucleotides align to TRBD2. V was clipped by 5 bases and J by 5 bases; unmatched bases: 19. The CDR3 sequence is 20 residues long.

This clonotype came up a few times. The chain uses TRBV11-2 and TRBJ2-2; D gene uncertain. CDR1 is SGHAT, CDR2 FQNNGV, per germline. The CDR3 consists of 15 residues. V dropped 5 bases and J dropped 1 base, with 11 bases sitting between them. The DNA for the CDR3 is TGTGCCAGCAGCCCCCGGTTCGGGAACACCGGGGAGCTGTTTTTT. Its translation: CASSPRFGNTGELFF. Full variable domain (outside the CDR3, taken from reference TRBV11-2 and TRBJ2-2): EAGVAQSPRYKIIEKRQSVAFWCNPISGHATLYWYQQILGQGPKLLIQFQNNGVVDDSQLPKDRFSAERLKGVDSTLKIQPAKLEDSAVYLCASSPRFGNTGELFFGEGSRLTVL.